A single sample is the source of the 23 T cell receptor beta chains below, sequenced in a study of circulating and synovial CD4+ cells in juvenile arthritis. The data were produced by immunoSEQ multiplex PCR, yet TCRdb's version contains in-frame clones alone and is incomplete. This sample carries about 33,000 clones, nearly 95% of them seen once, and the ten largest clones take about 0.15%. Sequencing was performed on CD4+ T cells from blood. The receptors shown here come from a human donor with juvenile idiopathic arthritis.

As to this clone: An end of the junction does not agree with germline; a read error may underlie this. The sample has other DNA sequences that encode this CDR3 too. The rearrangement uses TRBV30 and TRBJ1-6; 7 bases match TRBD1. The length of the CDR3 is 16 residues. In germline, CDR1 is GTSNPN, CDR2 SVGIG (reference sequence). The CDR3 spells CAWKGQKSSYNSPLHF. The DNA of the CDR3 is TGTGCCTGGAAGGGACAGAAATCCTCCTATAATTCCCCCCTCCACTTT.

This rearrangement joins TRBV28 to TRBJ1-1; D unclear. This CDR3 contains 13 residues. Germline CDR1 and CDR2: MDHEN and SYDVKM. The V end was cut by 5 bases, the J end by 3 bases, with 10 bases between. DNA for the CDR3: TGTGCCAGCAGTCTCCGACGGGACACTGAAGCTTTCTTT. Translated, it gives CASSLRRDTEAFF. Combining the CDR3 with reference TRBV28 and TRBJ1-1 gives the whole variable domain DVKVTQSSRYLVKRTGEKVFLECVQDMDHENMFWYRQDPGLGLRLIYFSYDVKMKEKGDIPEGYSVSREKKERFSLILESASTNQTSMYLCASSLRRDTEAFFGQGTRLTVV.

The chain joins TRBV7-9 to TRBJ1-2; 9 nucleotides align to TRBD1. From germline, CDR1 is SEHNR and CDR2 FQNEAQ (reference sequence). CDR3 length: 13 residues. The J segment lost 2 bases and the V segment lost 6 bases, leaving 1 base of the junction unmatched. In nucleotides, the CDR3 is TGTGCCAGCAGGGGACAGGGAAACTATGGCTACACCTTC. Translation gives CASRGQGNYGYTF. The complete variable domain, with remaining parts taken from reference TRBV7-9 and TRBJ1-2, reads DTGVSQNPRHKITKRGQNVTFRCDPISEHNRLYWYRQTLGQGPEFLTYFQNEAQLEKSRLLSDRFSAERPKGSFSTLEIQRTEQGDSAMYLCASRGQGNYGYTFGSGTRLTVV.

The chain employs TRBV6-1 and TRBJ2-7; TRBD2 aligns across 9 bases. The germline gives CDR1 MNHNS, CDR2 SASEGT. J lost 2 bases, V lost 6 bases, and 5 bases had no gene match. This CDR3 region has 14 residues. CDR3 sequence reads: CASRLAGPTYEQYF. The CDR3 DNA is TGTGCCAGCAGGCTAGCGGGACCTACCTACGAGCAGTACTTC.

This chain uses TRBV25-1 with TRBJ2-1; 9 nucleotides agree with TRBD1. This CDR3 is built from 14 residues. Germline V lookup: CDR1 MGHDK, CDR2 SYGVNS. V gave up 8 bases and J gave up 6 bases; unmatched junction bases: 8. The CDR3 spells CASSYRGLSNEQFF. The CDR3 DNA is TGTGCCAGCTCTTACAGGGGGCTGAGCAATGAGCAGTTCTTC.

The chain recombines TRBV5-4 with TRBJ1-1; D unclear. V lost 3 bases to trimming and J lost 6 bases, with 12 bases between them. The CDR3 runs to 13 residues. The germline V gene encodes CDR1 SGHNT and CDR2 YYREEE (reference sequence). The CDR3, as DNA: TGTGCCAGCAGCTCGAGGTTTACGGCTGAAGCTTTCTTT. The encoded protein is CASSSRFTAEAFF.

The chain links TRBV7-2 to TRBJ1-2; no firm D call. Trimming cost V 5 bases and J 3 bases, with 13 bases left between them. Germline lookup yields CDR1 SGHTA and CDR2 FQGNSA. The CDR3 length is 14 residues. The CDR3 DNA reads TGTGCCAGCAGCCCCATGTCCAGCGACTATGGCTACACCTTC. Its translation: CASSPMSSDYGYTF.

This chain connects TRBV30 to TRBJ1-4; TRBD1 might be the D (5 bases). V was pared by 1 base and J by 8 bases, with 11 bases between. The CDR3 extends over 13 amino acids. Germline V gives CDR1 GTSNPN, CDR2 SVGIG (reference sequence). The CDR3 DNA reads TGTGCCTGGAGTGGGCAGGGTGGCGAAAAACTGTTTTTT. This codes for CAWSGQGGEKLFF. Filled out from reference TRBV30 and TRBJ1-4, the complete variable domain reads SQTIHQWPATLVQPVGSPLSLECTVEGTSNPNLYWYRQAAGRGLQLLFYSVGIGQISSEVPQNLSASRPQDRQFILSSKKLLLSDSGFYLCAWSGQGGEKLFFGSGTQLSVL.

CDR3 sequence: CASSLAGLEEKLFF. In nucleotides, the CDR3 is TGCGCCAGCAGCTTAGCAGGGTTGGAGGAAAAACTGTTTTTT. The chain joins TRBV5-1 to TRBJ1-4, with TRBD1 as a possible D gene (5 bases). Germline CDR1 is SGHRS and CDR2 is YFSETQ. CDR3 length: 14 amino acids. The V end was cut by 2 bases, the J end by 8 bases, with 13 bases between. Together with reference TRBV5-1 and TRBJ1-4, the CDR3 gives the full variable domain: KAGVTQTPRYLIKTRGQQVTLSCSPISGHRSVSWYQQTPGQGLQFLFEYFSETQRNKGNFPGRFSGRQFSNSRSEMNVSTLELGDSALYLCASSLAGLEEKLFFGSGTQLSVL.

The chain recombines TRBV6-1 with TRBJ1-2; TRBD1 matches at 7 bases. There are 13 residues in the CDR3. Looked up from germline, CDR1 is MNHNS and CDR2 is SASEGT. The ends lost 7 bases at V and 6 bases at J; junction bases unmatched: 8. In DNA form, the CDR3 reads TGTGCCAGCATCGACAGGGTTCGTGATGGCTACACCTTC. This codes for CASIDRVRDGYTF.

The rearrangement uses TRBV19 and TRBJ2-2; 9 bases line up with TRBD1. Losses at the gene ends were 4 bases for V and 7 bases for J; bases not matched to a gene: 10. The CDR3 has 16 residues. Germline CDR1 is LNHDA and CDR2 is SQIVND (reference sequence). In DNA, the CDR3 is TGTGCCAGTAGTACCCCCGGACAGGGGCGCGGCGGGGAGCTGTTTTTT. Protein: CASSTPGQGRGGELFF.

This clone occurred once. The chain links TRBV5-8 to TRBJ1-1; 7 nucleotides agree with TRBD1. Germline assignment: CDR1 SGHTS and CDR2 YDEGEE. V shed 2 bases, J shed 2 bases, and the junction held 3 bases outside the gene matches. CDR3 length: 14 residues. This CDR3 reads CASSLYRGNTEAFF. Here the CDR3 DNA reads TGTGCCAGCAGCTTATACAGGGGAAACACTGAAGCTTTCTTT.

This chain uses TRBV6-1 with TRBJ1-2; 7 bases are shared with TRBD1. The CDR3 is 12 amino acids. CDR1 is MNHNS, CDR2 SASEGT, per germline. V was clipped by 6 bases and J by 5 bases; unmatched bases: 3. CDR3 residues: CASRDRIYGYTF. CDR3 in DNA: TGTGCCAGCAGGGACAGGATTTATGGCTACACCTTC.

The rearrangement links TRBV7-2 to TRBJ2-3, with TRBD2 matching over 14 bases. This CDR3 contains 16 residues. The junction had 7 bases not matched to a gene; V was cut back by 5 bases and J by 6 bases. The germline CDR1 and CDR2 sequences are SGHTA and FQGNSA. As DNA, the CDR3 is TGTGCCAGCAGCCGGACTAGCGGGGGGAGGGGGGATACGCAGTATTTT. It yields the protein CASSRTSGGRGDTQYF.

The rearrangement joins TRBV11-2 to TRBJ1-2; the match to TRBD1 covers 9 bases. Looked up from germline, CDR1 is SGHAT and CDR2 is FQNNGV. V lost 7 bases, J lost 2 bases, and 8 bases stayed unmatched. This CDR3 contains 15 residues. The CDR3 DNA follows: TGTGCCAGCACCTTGGGACAGGGAGGAAACTATGGCTACACCTTC. Translating gives CASTLGQGGNYGYTF.

The V and J genes are TRBV20-1 and TRBJ1-1; D not certain. Per the germline V gene, CDR1 is DFQATT and CDR2 is SNEGSKA (reference sequence). Trimming removed 7 bases from V and 11 bases from J, with 17 bases in between. The CDR3 extends over 11 amino acids. The CDR3 nucleotides are TGCAGTGTATCGAACGGAGGGAGGGCTTTCTTT. Translating it yields CSVSNGGRAFF.

The rearrangement joins TRBV19 to TRBJ2-7; 11 nucleotides agree with TRBD2. The CDR3 is made up of 15 amino acids. Germline V CDR1 and CDR2: LNHDA, SQIVND (reference sequence). The J segment lost 2 bases and the V segment lost 4 bases, leaving 4 bases of the junction unmatched. CDR3 coding DNA: TGTGCCAGTAGTACGACTAGCGGGACGGCCTACGAGCAGTACTTC. Protein: CASSTTSGTAYEQYF.

This sequence joins TRBV6-5 and TRBJ2-1; perhaps TRBD2 as D (6 bases). With 4 bases removed from V and 4 bases from J, the gap between germline ends came to 14 bases. Germline V gene sequence: CDR1 MNHEY, CDR2 SVGAGI. The CDR3 contains 15 residues. CDR3 bases: TGTGCCAGCAGTTTCCGGGACTTAGGGTACAATGAGCAGTTCTTC. It translates to CASSFRDLGYNEQFF.

In DNA, the CDR3 is TGTGCCAGCAGTTTTAGCGGGAGCTCCTACGAGCAGTACTTC. The encoded protein is CASSFSGSSYEQYF. The chain carries TRBV28 and TRBJ2-7, with 9 positions matching TRBD2. This CDR3 comprises 14 residues. V gave up 3 bases and J gave up 0 bases; unmatched junction bases: 0. Germline loops: CDR1 MDHEN, CDR2 SYDVKM.

The chain is built from TRBV7-9 and TRBJ1-2; possible D gene TRBD1, 5 bases. Germline lookup yields CDR1 SEHNR and CDR2 FQNEAQ (reference sequence). V lost 3 bases and J 1 base, leaving 9 bases between the germline ends. The CDR3 runs to 14 residues. The CDR3 region is CASSFMGHNYGYTF. The CDR3 DNA is TGTGCCAGCAGCTTTATGGGGCATAACTATGGCTACACCTTC.

This clone has just a few counts. This chain's CDR3 is CAAGGATNEKLFF. The CDR3 DNA is TGTGCCGCCGGGGGGGCAACTAATGAAAAACTGTTTTTT. The rearrangement joins TRBV10-3 to TRBJ1-4; TRBD1 might be the D (5 bases). V was clipped by 11 bases and J by 0 bases, with 10 bases between them. The CDR3 length is 13 residues. From germline, CDR1 is ENHRY and CDR2 SYGVKD.

J is TRBJ1-1 and V is TRBV30, with D maybe TRBD1 (5 bases). With 3 bases removed from V and 4 bases from J, the gap between germline ends came to 12 bases. CDR1 GTSNPN and CDR2 SVGIG come from the germline V gene (reference sequence). The CDR3 sequence is 13 residues long. The DNA of the CDR3 is TGTGCCTGGAGGCTAAAGGGGCCCACTGAAGCTTTCTTT. It yields the protein CAWRLKGPTEAFF. Combining the CDR3 with reference TRBV30 and TRBJ1-1 gives the whole variable domain SQTIHQWPATLVQPVGSPLSLECTVEGTSNPNLYWYRQAAGRGLQLLFYSVGIGQISSEVPQNLSASRPQDRQFILSSKKLLLSDSGFYLCAWRLKGPTEAFFGQGTRLTVV.

The V gene is TRBV7-9, the J gene TRBJ1-1, with 8 bases identical to TRBD1. J lost 7 bases, V lost 5 bases, and 6 bases had no gene match. Germline V gene sequence: CDR1 SEHNR, CDR2 FQNEAQ (reference sequence). The CDR3 length is 13 residues. CDR3 in amino acids: CASSMGQVGEAFF. The CDR3, as DNA: TGTGCCAGCAGCATGGGACAGGTTGGTGAAGCTTTCTTT. Supplemented by reference TRBV7-9 and TRBJ1-1, the full variable domain reads DTGVSQNPRHKITKRGQNVTFRCDPISEHNRLYWYRQTLGQGPEFLTYFQNEAQLEKSRLLSDRFSAERPKGSFSTLEIQRTEQGDSAMYLCASSMGQVGEAFFGQGTRLTVV.